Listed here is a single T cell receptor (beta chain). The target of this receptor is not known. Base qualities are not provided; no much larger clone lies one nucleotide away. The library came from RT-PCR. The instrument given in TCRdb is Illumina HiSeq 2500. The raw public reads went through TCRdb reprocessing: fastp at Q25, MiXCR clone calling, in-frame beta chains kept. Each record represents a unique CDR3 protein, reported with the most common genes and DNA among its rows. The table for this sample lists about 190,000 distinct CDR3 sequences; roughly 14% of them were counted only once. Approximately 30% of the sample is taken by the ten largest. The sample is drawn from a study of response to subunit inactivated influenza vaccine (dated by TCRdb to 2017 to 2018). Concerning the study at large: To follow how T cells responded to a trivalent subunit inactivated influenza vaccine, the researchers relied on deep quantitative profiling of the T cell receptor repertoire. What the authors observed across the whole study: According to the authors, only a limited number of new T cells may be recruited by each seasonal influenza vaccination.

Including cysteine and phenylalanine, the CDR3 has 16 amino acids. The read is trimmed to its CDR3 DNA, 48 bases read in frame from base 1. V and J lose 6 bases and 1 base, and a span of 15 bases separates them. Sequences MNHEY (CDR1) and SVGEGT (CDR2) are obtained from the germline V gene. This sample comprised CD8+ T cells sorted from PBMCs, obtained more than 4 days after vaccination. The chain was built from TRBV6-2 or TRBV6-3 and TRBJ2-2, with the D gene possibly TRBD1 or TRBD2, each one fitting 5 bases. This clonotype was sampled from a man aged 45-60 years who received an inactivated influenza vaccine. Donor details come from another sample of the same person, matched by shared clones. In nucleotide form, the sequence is TGTGCCAGCAGCCTTCCCGGGACGGTGAACACCGGGGAGCTGTTTTTT. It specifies CASSLPGTVNTGELFF.